These 7 T cell receptor beta chains share one sample of origin, sequenced in a study of blood T cell repertoires in COVID-19 (dated by TCRdb to 2020 to 2021). Library preparation employed the immunoSEQ multiplex PCR assay. TCRdb stores this immuneACCESS table with in-frame sequences only. Part of the clones is absent; in the studies checked, under half of the shortfall reflects unresolved V genes, and no reason is known for the rest. This sample has some 220,000 clones in its table, and over 75% of those were observed once. The biggest ten clones account for 2.4% of the sample. The material sequenced was peripheral blood. These receptors originate from a woman aged 70-85 years with COVID-19, enrolled during active disease.

J is TRBJ2-2 and V is TRBV9; D is perhaps TRBD2 (6 bases). The V end was cut by 4 bases, the J end by 6 bases, with 19 bases between. CDR1 is SGDLS and CDR2 is YYNGEE in the germline V gene. This CDR3 contains 16 residues. CDR3 coding DNA: TGTGCCAGCAGCCCCCAAGTAAAGGAGGGTGCCGGGGAGCTGTTTTTT. Its translation is CASSPQVKEGAGELFF. Full variable domain (missing parts from reference TRBV9 and TRBJ2-2): DSGVTQTPKHLITATGQRVTLRCSPRSGDLSVYWYQQSLDQGLQFLIQYYNGEERAKGNILERFSAQQFPDLHSELNLSSLELGDSALYFCASSPQVKEGAGELFFGEGSRLTVL.

The genes are TRBV11-3 and TRBJ1-2, with a tentative D call TRBD1 (6 bases). V shed 5 bases and J shed 2 bases, with 9 bases lying between them. Per the germline V gene, CDR1 is SGHNT and CDR2 is YENEEA. CDR3 length equals 13 residues. DNA of the CDR3: TGTGCCAGCAGCCCCGACAGGAACTATGGCTACACCTTC. Its translation is CASSPDRNYGYTF.

The genes are TRBV4-1 and TRBJ1-1, with D possibly being TRBD1 (6 bases). The V end lost 6 bases, the J end lost 7 bases, and 18 bases lay between the germline ends. Germline V gene sequence: CDR1 MGHRA, CDR2 YSYEKL. CDR3 length: 14 amino acids. The CDR3 region has the DNA TGCGCCAGCAGGGGGACAAGGGAGGGTGGTGAAGCTTTCTTT. Protein product: CASRGTREGGEAFF.

On this clone: The sample carries other DNA sequences with the same CDR3. The V gene is TRBV6-5, the J gene TRBJ2-5; TRBD1 agrees at 9 bases. The ends lost 5 bases at V and 3 bases at J; junction bases unmatched: 7. Germline assignment: CDR1 MNHEY and CDR2 SVGAGI. The CDR3 totals 15 residues. CDR3 bases: TGTGCCAGCAGTCCAGGAACAGGGGGCAAAGAGACCCAGTACTTC. Its translation: CASSPGTGGKETQYF.

This rearrangement joins TRBV7-2 to TRBJ2-1; 12 positions match TRBD2. CDR3 length equals 19 residues. With V trimmed by 5 bases and J by 5 bases, 16 bases remained unmatched. The germline CDR1 and CDR2 sequences are SGHTA and FQGNSA. The CDR3, as DNA: TGTGCCAGCAGCCGCCTCATAAAGACTAGCGGGGGCGCAAACAATGAGCAGTTCTTC. This codes for CASSRLIKTSGGANNEQFF.

The chain carries TRBV9 and TRBJ2-7; D gene uncertain. Between the trimmed V and J ends, which lost 0 bases and 3 bases, there was a span of 13 bases. CDR3 length equals 15 residues. The germline gives CDR1 SGDLS, CDR2 YYNGEE. CDR3 sequence: CASSVGYATRYEQYF. CDR3 nucleotide sequence: TGTGCCAGCAGCGTAGGGTACGCCACGCGCTACGAGCAGTACTTC. Based on the CDR3 plus reference TRBV9 and TRBJ2-7, the full variable domain is DSGVTQTPKHLITATGQRVTLRCSPRSGDLSVYWYQQSLDQGLQFLIQYYNGEERAKGNILERFSAQQFPDLHSELNLSSLELGDSALYFCASSVGYATRYEQYFGPGTRLTVT.

The genes are TRBV5-6 and TRBJ1-6; TRBD1 aligns across 10 bases. The CDR3 is 16 residues long. The V gene's germline CDR1 is SGHDT and CDR2 YYEEEE. Germline trimming cut 0 bases from V and 7 bases from J; bases unmatched to any gene: 4. CDR3 sequence reads: CASSLAQGQGNSPLHF. As DNA, the CDR3 is TGTGCCAGCAGCTTGGCCCAGGGACAGGGGAATTCACCCCTCCACTTT.